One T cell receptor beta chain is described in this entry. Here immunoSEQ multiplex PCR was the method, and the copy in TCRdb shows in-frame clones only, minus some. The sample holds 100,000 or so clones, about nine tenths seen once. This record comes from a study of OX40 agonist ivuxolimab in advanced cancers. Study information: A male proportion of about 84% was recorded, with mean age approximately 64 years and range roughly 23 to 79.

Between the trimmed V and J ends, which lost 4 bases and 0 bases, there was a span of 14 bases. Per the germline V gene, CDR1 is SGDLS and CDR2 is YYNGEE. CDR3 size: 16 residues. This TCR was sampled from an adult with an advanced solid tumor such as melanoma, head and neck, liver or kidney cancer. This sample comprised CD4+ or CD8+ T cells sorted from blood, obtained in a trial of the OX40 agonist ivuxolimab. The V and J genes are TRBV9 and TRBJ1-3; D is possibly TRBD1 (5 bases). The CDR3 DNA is TGTGCCAGCAGCACACAGGACATACGCTCTGGAAACACCATATATTTT. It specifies CASSTQDIRSGNTIYF.